This T cell receptor beta chain was recorded in a study of regulatory T cells in long-lasting Graves disease. Time point described: persistent/refractory GD, antithyroid drugs over 5 years with positive TRAb. PBMCs provided the RNA from which the TCR library was made. The ends were cut back, 3 bases at V and 0 bases at J, with 12 bases in the middle. The CDR3 extends over 17 amino acids. This clonotype was detected many times. Relying on iRepertoire HTBI primers and Arm-PCR of CDR3 regions, the team built TCR beta libraries. TCRdb independently ran MiXCR on the multiplex PCR reads; one entry per CDR3 protein. The data show 350,000 to 450,000 distinct CDR3 sequences, about 21% seen once.

This sequence joins TRBV12-3 or TRBV12-4 and TRBJ1-6; no clear D. The clonotype was recovered from a female donor with Graves disease. The starting material was peripheral blood mononuclear cells (PBMCs), obtained when the disease was refractory, from a patient treated with antithyroid drugs. CDR3 region: CASSFSAESSYNSPLHF. In nucleotides, the CDR3 is TGTGCCAGCAGTTTTTCTGCGGAGAGCTCCTATAATTCACCCCTCCACTTT.